The clone carrying this T cell receptor beta chain was counted ten times or more. This sample was taken from a study of T cells in Graves' hyperthyroidism and ophthalmopathy. Trimming cost V 1 base and J 4 bases, with 10 bases left between them. Germline lookup yields CDR1 LGHDT and CDR2 YNNKEL (reference sequence). The CDR3 extends over 15 amino acids. RNA transcripts provided the source from which TCR beta CDR3 regions were amplified. First-round RT-PCR targeting the TCR CDR3 was performed with the HTBI primer set. TCRdb fed the multiplex PCR reads into MiXCR, producing one record per CDR3 protein. There are approximately 300,000 distinct CDR3 sequences in the sample; roughly 15% occur only once, and around 34% lies in the top ten. Patients showing uncontrolled infection, other autoimmune disease, pregnancy or lactation were ineligible.

The receptor's source is a man younger than 45 with Graves' hyperthyroidism. The chain has TRBV3-1 and TRBJ2-2, with D hard to call. The material sequenced was blood. The CDR3 nucleotides read TGTGCCAGCAGCCAAGCTGGACGATCCACCGGGGAGCTGTTTTTT. Residues: CASSQAGRSTGELFF.